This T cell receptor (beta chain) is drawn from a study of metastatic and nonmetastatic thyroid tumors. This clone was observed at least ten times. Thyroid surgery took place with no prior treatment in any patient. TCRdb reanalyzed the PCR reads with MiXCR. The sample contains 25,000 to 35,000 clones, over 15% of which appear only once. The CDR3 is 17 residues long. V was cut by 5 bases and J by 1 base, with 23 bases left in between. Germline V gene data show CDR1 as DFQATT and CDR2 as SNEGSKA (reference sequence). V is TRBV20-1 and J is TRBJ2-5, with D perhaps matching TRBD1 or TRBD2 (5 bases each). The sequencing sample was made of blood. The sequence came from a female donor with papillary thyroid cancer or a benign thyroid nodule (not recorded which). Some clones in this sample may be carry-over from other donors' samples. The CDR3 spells CSALTRDPQEVQETQYF. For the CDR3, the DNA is TGCAGTGCTTTGACCCGGGACCCCCAGGAGGTCCAAGAGACCCAGTACTTC.